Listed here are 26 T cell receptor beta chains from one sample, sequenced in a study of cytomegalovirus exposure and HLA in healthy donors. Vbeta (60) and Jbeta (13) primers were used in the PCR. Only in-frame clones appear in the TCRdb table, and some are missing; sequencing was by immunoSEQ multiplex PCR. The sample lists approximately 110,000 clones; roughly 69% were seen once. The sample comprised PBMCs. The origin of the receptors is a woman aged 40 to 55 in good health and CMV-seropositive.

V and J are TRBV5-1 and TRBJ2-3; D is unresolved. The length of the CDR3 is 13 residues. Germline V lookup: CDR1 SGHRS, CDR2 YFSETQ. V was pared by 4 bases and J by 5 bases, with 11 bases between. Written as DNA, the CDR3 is TGCGCCAGCAGCGAGAGGTTTTTAGATACGCAGTATTTT. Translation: CASSERFLDTQYF.

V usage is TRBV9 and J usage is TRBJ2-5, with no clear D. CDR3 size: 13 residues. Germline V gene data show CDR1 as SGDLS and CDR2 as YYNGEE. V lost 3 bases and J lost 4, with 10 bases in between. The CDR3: CASSAFTGETQYF. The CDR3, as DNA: TGTGCCAGCAGCGCCTTTACCGGAGAGACCCAGTACTTC.

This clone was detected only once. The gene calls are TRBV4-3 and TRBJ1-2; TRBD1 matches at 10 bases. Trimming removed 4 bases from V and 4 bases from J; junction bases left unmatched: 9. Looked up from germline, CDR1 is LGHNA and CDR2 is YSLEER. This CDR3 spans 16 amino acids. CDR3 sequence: CASSPAGTGEAYGYTF. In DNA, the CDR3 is TGCGCCAGCAGCCCGGCGGGGACAGGGGAAGCCTATGGCTACACCTTC.

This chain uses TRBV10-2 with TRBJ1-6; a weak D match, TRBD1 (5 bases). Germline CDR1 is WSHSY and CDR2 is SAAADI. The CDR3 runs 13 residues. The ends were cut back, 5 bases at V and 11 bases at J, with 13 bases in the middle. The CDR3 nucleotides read TGCGCCAGCAGTACAGGTTTTCGGCCACCCCTCCACTTT. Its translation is CASSTGFRPPLHF.

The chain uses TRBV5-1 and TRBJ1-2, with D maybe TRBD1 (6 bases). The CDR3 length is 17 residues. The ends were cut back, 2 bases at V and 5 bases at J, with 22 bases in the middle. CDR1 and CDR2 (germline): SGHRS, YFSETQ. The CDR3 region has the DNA TGCGCCAGCAGCTTAGGCCCGGGGACACCTCCCCAATATGGCTACACCTTC. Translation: CASSLGPGTPPQYGYTF.

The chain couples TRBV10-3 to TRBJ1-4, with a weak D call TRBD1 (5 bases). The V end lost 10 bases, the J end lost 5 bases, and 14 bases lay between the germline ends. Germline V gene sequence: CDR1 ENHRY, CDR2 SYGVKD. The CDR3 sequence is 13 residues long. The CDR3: CATRGGGNEKLFF. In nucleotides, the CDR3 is TGTGCCACCCGGGGGGGTGGGAATGAAAAACTGTTTTTT.

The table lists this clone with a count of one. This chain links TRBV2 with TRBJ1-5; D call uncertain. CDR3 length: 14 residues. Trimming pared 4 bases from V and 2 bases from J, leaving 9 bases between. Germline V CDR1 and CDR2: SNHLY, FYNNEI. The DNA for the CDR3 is TGTGCCAGCAGTGTTTTGGGAGGCAATCAGCCCCAGCATTTT. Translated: CASSVLGGNQPQHF.

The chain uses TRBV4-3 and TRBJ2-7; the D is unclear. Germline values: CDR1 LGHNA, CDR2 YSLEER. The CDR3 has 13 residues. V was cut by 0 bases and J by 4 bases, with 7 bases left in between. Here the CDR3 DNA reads TGCGCCAGCAGCCAAGAGTCTTATTACGAGCAGTACTTC. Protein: CASSQESYYEQYF.

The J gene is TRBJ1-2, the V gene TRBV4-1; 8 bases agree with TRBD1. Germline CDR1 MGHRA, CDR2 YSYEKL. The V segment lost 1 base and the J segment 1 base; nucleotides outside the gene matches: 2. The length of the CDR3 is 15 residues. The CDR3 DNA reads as TGCGCCAGCAGCCAAGTACAGGGGGATAACTATGGCTACACCTTC. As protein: CASSQVQGDNYGYTF.

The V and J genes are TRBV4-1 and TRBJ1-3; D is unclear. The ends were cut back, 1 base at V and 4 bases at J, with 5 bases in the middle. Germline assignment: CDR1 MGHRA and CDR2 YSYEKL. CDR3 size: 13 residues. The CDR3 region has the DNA TGCGCCAGCAGCCAAGTGTCAGGAAACACCATATATTTT. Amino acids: CASSQVSGNTIYF.

CDR3: CASSSGTGNGYTF. The CDR3 DNA reads as TGTGCCAGCAGCTCCGGGACAGGCAATGGCTACACCTTC. The chain joins TRBV7-2 to TRBJ1-2; 8 nucleotides agree with TRBD1. V shed 4 bases, J shed 6 bases, and the junction held 4 bases outside the gene matches. There are 13 residues in the CDR3. Germline CDR1 and CDR2: SGHTA and FQGNSA.

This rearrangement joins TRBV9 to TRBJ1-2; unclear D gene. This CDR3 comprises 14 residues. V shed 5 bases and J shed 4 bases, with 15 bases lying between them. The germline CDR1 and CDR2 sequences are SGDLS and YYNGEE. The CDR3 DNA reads TGTGCCAGCAGTCTTAGCGGTGGGCTCTATGGCTACACCTTC. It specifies CASSLSGGLYGYTF.

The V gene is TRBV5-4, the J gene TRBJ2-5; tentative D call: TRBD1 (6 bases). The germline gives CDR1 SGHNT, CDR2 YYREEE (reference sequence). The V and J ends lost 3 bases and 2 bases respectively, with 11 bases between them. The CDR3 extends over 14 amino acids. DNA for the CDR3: TGTGCCAGCAGCTCTGGACAGCTGCAAGAGACCCAGTACTTC. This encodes CASSSGQLQETQYF.

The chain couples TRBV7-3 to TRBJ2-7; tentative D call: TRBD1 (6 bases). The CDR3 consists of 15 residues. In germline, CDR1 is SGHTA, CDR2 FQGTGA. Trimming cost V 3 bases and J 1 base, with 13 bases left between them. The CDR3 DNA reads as TGTGCCAGCAGCTTCTCGGCAGGGGAATCCTACGAGCAGTACTTC. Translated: CASSFSAGESYEQYF.

The CDR3 nucleotides are TGTGCCAGCAGCCCGTCCGGGACAGGGAATAACTATGGCTACACCTTC. It yields the protein CASSPSGTGNNYGYTF. The rearrangement uses TRBV7-2 and TRBJ1-2, with TRBD1 identical over 9 bases. The J segment lost 1 base and the V segment lost 5 bases, leaving 8 bases of the junction unmatched. Germline CDR1 SGHTA, CDR2 FQGNSA. The CDR3 is 16 residues long.

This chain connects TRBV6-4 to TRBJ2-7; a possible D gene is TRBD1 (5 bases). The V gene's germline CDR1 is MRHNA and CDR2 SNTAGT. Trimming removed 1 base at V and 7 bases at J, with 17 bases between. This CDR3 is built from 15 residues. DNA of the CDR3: TGTGCCAGCAGTGACTTGGTCCGACAGTCTGAGGAGCAGTACTTC. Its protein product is CASSDLVRQSEEQYF.

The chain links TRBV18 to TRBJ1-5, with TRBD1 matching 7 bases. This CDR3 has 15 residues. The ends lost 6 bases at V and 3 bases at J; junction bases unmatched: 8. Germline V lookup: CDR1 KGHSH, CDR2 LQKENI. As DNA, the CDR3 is TGTGCCAGCTCGCTACAGGGGAGTGACAATCAGCCCCAGCATTTT. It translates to CASSLQGSDNQPQHF.

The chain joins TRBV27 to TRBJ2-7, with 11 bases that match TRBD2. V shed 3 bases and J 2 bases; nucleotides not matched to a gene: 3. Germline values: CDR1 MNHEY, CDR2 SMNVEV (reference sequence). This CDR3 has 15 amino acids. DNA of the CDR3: TGTGCCAGCAGTTTTAGCGGGGGGGCAACCTACGAGCAGTACTTC. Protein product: CASSFSGGATYEQYF.

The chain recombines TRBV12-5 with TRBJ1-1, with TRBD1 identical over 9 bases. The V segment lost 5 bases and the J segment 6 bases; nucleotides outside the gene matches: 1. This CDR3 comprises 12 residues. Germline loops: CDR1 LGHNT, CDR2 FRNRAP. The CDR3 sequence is CASGRQGAEAFF. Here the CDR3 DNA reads TGTGCTAGTGGTCGACAGGGGGCTGAAGCTTTCTTT.

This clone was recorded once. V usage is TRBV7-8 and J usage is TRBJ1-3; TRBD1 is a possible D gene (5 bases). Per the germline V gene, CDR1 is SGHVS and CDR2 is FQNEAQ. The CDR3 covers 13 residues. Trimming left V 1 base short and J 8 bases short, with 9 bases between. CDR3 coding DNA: TGTGCCAGCAGCTTAGGCAGGGCTGACACCATATATTTT. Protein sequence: CASSLGRADTIYF.

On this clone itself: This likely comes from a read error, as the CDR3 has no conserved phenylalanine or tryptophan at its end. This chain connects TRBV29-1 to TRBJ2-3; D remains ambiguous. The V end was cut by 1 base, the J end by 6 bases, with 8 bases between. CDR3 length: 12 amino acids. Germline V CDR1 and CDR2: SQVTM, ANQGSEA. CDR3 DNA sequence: TGCAGCGTTGAAGCTTCGAGGGATACGCAGTATGTT. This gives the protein CSVEASRDTQYV.

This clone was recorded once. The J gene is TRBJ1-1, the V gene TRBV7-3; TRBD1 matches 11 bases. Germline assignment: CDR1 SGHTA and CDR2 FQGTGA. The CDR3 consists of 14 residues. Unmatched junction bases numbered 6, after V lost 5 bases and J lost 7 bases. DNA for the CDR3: TGTGCCAGCAGCCGCGGGACAGGGGGTGGTGAAGCTTTCTTT. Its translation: CASSRGTGGGEAFF.

The CDR3 DNA reads TGTGCCAGGAGACAGGCCCCCTCTGGGGCCAACGTCCTGACTTTC. Translating it yields CARRQAPSGANVLTF. The chain carries TRBV6-1 and TRBJ2-6, with D possibly matching TRBD1 (6 bases). The V gene's germline CDR1 is MNHNS and CDR2 SASEGT. The CDR3 is 15 amino acids. V lost 9 bases and J lost 0, with 12 bases in between.

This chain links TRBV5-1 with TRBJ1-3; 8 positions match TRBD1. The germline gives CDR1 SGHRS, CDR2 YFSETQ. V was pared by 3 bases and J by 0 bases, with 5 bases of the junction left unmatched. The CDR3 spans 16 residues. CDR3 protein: CASSSPGQDSGNTIYF. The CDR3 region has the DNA TGCGCCAGCAGCTCTCCGGGACAGGACTCTGGAAACACCATATATTTT.

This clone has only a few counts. The CDR3 DNA reads TGTGCCAGCAGCGCCCGACAGGGGGCCAAGACCTACGAGCAGTACTTC. Amino acids: CASSARQGAKTYEQYF. The V gene is TRBV9, the J gene TRBJ2-7, with 10 bases that match TRBD1. Trimming cost V 3 bases and J 2 bases; bases outside gene matches: 8. Germline V gene sequence: CDR1 SGDLS, CDR2 YYNGEE. The CDR3 runs 16 residues.

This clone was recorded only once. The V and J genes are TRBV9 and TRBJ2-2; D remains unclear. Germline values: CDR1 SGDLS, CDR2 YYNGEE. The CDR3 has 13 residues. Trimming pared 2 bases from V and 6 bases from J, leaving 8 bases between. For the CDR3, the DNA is TGTGCCAGCAGCGTTGATCCGGCCGGGGAGCTGTTTTTT. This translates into CASSVDPAGELFF.